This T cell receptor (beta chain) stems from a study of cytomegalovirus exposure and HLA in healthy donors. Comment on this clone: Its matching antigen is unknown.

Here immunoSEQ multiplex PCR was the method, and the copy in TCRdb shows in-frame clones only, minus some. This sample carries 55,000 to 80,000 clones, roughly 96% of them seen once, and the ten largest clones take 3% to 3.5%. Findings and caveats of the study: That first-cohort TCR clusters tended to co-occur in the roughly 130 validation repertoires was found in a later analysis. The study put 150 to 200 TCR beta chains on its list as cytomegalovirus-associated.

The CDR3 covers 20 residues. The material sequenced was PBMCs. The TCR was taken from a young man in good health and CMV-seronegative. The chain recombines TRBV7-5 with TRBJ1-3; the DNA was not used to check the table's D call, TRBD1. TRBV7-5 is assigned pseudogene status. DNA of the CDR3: TGTGTCAGAAGCTTAGGGCAGGGGGCTGCATTGACCTTCTCTGGAAACACCATATATTTT. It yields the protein CVRSLGQGAALTFSGNTIYF.